One T cell receptor (beta chain) is described in this entry. Antigen: not known. Repertoires were generated with immunoSEQ multiplex PCR, while TCRdb's copy carries only in-frame clones and drops some. The table has 180,000 or so clones, approximately 94% seen once. With V trimmed by 6 bases and J by 4 bases, 8 bases remained unmatched. This CDR3 spans 15 amino acids. The V gene's germline CDR1 is MDHEN and CDR2 SYDVKM. This sample is drawn from a study of T cell responses to AZD1222 COVID-19 vaccine. Study-level findings and limits: Reports say nearly half of spike-specific TCRs go after unmutated variant regions. Scientists sampled the repertoires only once the peak T cell response had passed. Dominant CD4 TCR responses targeted spike regions 160-218 and 743-854.

Source: peripheral blood, taken 28 days after the second AZD1222 dose. This chain links TRBV28 with TRBJ1-5; 8 bases agree with TRBD1. The source of this sequence is an adult who received the AZD1222 COVID-19 vaccine. Here the CDR3 DNA reads TGTGCCAGCAGCCTCGGACAGGGCTATAATCAGCCCCAGCATTTT. This encodes CASSLGQGYNQPQHF.